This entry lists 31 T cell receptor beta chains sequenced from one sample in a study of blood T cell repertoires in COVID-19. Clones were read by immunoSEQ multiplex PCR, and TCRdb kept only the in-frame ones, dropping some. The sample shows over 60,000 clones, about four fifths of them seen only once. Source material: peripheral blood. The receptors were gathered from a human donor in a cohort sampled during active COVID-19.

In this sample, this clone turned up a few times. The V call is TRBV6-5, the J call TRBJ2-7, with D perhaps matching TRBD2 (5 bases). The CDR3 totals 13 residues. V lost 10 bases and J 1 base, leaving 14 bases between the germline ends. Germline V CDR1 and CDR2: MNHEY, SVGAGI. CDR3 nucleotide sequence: TGTGCCACTTCCCCGGGATATTCCTACGAGCAGTACTTC. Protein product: CATSPGYSYEQYF.

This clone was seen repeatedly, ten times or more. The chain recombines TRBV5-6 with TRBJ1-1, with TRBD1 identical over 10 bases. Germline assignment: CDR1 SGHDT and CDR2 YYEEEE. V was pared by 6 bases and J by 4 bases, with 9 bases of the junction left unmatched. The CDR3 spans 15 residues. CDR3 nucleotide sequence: TGTGCCAGCATCGTCGGACAGGGGGGTGGCACTGAAGCTTTCTTT. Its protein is CASIVGQGGGTEAFF.

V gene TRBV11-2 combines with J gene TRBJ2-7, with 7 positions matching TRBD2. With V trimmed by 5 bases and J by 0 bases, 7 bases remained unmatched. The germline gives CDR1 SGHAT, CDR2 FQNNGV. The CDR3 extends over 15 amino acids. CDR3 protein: CASSAPGGGSYEQYF. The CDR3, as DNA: TGTGCCAGCAGCGCTCCTGGGGGGGGCTCCTACGAGCAGTACTTC.

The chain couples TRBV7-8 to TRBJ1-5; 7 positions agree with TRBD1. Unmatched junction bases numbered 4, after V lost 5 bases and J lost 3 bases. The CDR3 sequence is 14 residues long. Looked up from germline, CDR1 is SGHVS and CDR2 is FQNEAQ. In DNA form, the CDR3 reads TGTGCCAGCAGCATCGGGACAGTCAATCAGCCCCAGCATTTT. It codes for CASSIGTVNQPQHF.

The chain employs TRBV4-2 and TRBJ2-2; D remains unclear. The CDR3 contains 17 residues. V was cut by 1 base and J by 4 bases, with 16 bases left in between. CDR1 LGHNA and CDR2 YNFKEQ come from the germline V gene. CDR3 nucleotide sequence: TGTGCCAGCAGCCAAGGAGGTTCGCTAGTGGGCACCGGGGAGCTGTTTTTT. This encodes CASSQGGSLVGTGELFF.

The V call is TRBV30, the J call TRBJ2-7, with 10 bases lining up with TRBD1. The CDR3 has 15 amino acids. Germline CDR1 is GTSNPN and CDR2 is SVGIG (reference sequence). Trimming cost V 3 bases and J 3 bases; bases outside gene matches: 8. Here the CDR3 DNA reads TGTGCCTGGAGAGCCGGTGGGACAGGGGTCTACGAGCAGTACTTC. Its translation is CAWRAGGTGVYEQYF.

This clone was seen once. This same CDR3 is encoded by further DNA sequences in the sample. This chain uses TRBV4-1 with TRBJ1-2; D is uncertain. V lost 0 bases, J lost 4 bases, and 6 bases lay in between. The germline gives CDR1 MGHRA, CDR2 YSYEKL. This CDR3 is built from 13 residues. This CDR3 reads CASSQESSYGYTF. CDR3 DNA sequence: TGCGCCAGCAGCCAAGAATCGAGCTATGGCTACACCTTC.

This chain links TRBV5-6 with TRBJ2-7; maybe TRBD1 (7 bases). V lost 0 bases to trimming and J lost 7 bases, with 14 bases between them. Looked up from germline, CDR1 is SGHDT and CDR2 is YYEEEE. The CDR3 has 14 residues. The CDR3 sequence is CASSLARGAGEQYF. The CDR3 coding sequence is TGTGCCAGCAGCTTGGCCAGGGGGGCGGGTGAGCAGTACTTC.

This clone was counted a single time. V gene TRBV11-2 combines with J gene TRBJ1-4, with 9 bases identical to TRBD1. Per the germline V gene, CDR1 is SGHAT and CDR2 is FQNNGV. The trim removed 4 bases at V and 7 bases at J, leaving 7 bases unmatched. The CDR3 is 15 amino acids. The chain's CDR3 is CASSSPTGGSEKLFF. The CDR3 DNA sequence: TGTGCCAGCAGCTCCCCGACAGGGGGAAGTGAAAAACTGTTTTTT.

CDR3 sequence reads: CASSEDSTGIVVTEAFF. In DNA form, the CDR3 reads TGTGCCAGCAGTGAAGATAGCACAGGGATCGTCGTTACTGAAGCTTTCTTT. The chain joins TRBV6-1 to TRBJ1-1, with D perhaps matching TRBD1 (6 bases). The CDR3 extends over 17 amino acids. Germline values: CDR1 MNHNS, CDR2 SASEGT. Trimming stripped 1 base from V and 5 bases from J, with 20 bases between.

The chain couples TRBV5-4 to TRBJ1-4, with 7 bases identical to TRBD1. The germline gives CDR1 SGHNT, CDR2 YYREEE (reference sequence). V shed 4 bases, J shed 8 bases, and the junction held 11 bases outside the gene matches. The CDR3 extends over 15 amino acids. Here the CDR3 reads CASSRGTAEGEKLFF. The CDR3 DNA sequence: TGTGCCAGCAGCAGAGGGACAGCCGAAGGAGAAAAACTGTTTTTT.

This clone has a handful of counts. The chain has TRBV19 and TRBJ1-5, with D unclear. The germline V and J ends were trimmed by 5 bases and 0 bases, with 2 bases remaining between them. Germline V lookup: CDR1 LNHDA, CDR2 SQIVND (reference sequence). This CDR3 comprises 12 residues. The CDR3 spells CASSYSNQPQHF. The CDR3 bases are TGTGCCAGTAGTTATAGCAATCAGCCCCAGCATTTT.

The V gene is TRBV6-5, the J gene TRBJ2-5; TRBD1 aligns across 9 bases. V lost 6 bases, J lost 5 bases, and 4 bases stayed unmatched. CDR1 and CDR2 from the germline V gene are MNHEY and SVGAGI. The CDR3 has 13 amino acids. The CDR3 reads CASRGTGRETQYF. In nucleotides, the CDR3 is TGTGCCAGCAGGGGGACAGGGAGGGAGACCCAGTACTTC.

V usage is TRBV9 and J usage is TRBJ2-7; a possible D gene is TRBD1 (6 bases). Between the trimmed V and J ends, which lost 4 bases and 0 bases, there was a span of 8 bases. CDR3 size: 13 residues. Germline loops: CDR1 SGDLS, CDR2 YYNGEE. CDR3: CASSKDSSYEQYF. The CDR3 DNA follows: TGTGCCAGCAGCAAGGACAGCTCCTACGAGCAGTACTTC.

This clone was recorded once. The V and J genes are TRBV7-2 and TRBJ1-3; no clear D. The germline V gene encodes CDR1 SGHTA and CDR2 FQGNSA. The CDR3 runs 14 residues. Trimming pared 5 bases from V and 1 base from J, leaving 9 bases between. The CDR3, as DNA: TGTGCCAGCAGCCCCTCCCTATCTGGAAACACCATATATTTT. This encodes CASSPSLSGNTIYF.

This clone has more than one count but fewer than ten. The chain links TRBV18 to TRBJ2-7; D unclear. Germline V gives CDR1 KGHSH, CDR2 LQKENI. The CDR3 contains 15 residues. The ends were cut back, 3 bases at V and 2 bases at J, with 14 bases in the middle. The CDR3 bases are TGTGCCAGCTCACCCCACCCTAGTAACCCCTACGAGCAGTACTTC. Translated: CASSPHPSNPYEQYF.

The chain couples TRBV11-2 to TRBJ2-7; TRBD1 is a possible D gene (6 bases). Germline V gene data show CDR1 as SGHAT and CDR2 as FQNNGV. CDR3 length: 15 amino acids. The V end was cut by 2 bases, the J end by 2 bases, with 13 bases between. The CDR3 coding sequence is TGTGCCAGCAGCTTAAACACAGGACAGCCCTACGAGCAGTACTTC. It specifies CASSLNTGQPYEQYF.

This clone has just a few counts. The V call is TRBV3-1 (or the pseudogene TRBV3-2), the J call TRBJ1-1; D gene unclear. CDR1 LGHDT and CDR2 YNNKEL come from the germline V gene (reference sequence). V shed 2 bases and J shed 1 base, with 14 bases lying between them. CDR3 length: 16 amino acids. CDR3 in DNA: TGTGCCAGCAGCCAACTTCAACAGAGAACGAACACTGAAGCTTTCTTT. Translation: CASSQLQQRTNTEAFF.

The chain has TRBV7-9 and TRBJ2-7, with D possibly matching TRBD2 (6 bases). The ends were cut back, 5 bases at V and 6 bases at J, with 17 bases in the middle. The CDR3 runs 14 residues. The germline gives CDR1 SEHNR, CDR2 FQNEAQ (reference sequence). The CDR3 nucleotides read TGTGCCAGCAGCCCTCGGGGAGGTTCTGGCGAGCAGTACTTC. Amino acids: CASSPRGGSGEQYF.

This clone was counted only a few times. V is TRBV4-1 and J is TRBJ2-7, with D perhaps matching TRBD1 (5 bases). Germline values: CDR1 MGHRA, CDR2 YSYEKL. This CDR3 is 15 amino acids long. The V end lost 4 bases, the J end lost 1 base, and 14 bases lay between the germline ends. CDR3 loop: CASSPKSPGSYEQYF. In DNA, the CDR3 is TGCGCCAGCAGCCCGAAGAGCCCAGGGTCCTACGAGCAGTACTTC.

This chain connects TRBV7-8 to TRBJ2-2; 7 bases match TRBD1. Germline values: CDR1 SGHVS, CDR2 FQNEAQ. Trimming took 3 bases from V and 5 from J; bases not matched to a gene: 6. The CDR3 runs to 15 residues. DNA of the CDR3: TGTGCCAGCAGCTTCACCGGGACAGAGACCGGGGAGCTGTTTTTT. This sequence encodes CASSFTGTETGELFF. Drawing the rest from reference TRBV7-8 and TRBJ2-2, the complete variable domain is GAGVSQSPRYKVAKRGQDVALRCDPISGHVSLFWYQQALGQGPEFLTYFQNEAQLDKSGLPSDRFFAERPEGSVSTLKIQRTQQEDSAVYLCASSFTGTETGELFFGEGSRLTVL.

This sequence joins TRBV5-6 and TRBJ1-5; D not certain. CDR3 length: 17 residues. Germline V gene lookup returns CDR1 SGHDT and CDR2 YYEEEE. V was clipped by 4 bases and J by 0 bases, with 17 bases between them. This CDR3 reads CASSLTRGSYSNQPQHF. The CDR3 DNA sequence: TGTGCCAGCAGCCTGACACGAGGGTCCTATAGCAATCAGCCCCAGCATTTT. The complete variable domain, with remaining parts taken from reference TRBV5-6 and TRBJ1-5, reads DAGVTQSPTHLIKTRGQQVTLRCSPKSGHDTVSWYQQALGQGPQFIFQYYEEEERQRGNFPDRFSGHQFPNYSSELNVNALLLGDSALYLCASSLTRGSYSNQPQHFGDGTRLSIL.

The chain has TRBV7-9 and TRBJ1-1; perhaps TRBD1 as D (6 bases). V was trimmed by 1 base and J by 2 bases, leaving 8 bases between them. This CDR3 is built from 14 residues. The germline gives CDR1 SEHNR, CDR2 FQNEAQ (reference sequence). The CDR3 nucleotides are TGTGCCAGCAGCTTAGGGACAGCAAACACTGAAGCTTTCTTT. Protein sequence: CASSLGTANTEAFF.

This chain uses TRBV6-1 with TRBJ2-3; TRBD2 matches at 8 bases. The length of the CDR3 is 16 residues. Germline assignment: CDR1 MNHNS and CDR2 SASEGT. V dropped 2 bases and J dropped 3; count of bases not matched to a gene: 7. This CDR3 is CASSELSGDLTDTQYF. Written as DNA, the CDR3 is TGTGCCAGCAGTGAACTTAGCGGGGACTTAACAGATACGCAGTATTTT.

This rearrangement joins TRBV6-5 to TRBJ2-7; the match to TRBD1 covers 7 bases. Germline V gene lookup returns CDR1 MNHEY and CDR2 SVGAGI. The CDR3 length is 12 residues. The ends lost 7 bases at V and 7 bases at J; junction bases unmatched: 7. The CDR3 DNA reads TGTGCCAGCACCCTGAGGGGGCATGAGCAGTACTTC. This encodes CASTLRGHEQYF.

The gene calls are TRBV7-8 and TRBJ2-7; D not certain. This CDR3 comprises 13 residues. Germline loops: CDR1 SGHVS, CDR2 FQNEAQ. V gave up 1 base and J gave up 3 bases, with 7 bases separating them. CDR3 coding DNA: TGTGCCAGCAGCTTAGGGCCAGTCTACGAGCAGTACTTC. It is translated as CASSLGPVYEQYF.

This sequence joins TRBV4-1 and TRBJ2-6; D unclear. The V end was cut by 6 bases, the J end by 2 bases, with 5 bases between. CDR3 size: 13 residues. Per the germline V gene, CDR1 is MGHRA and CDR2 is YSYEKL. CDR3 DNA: TGCGCCAGCAGTACAGCTGGGGCCAACGTCCTGACTTTC. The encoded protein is CASSTAGANVLTF.

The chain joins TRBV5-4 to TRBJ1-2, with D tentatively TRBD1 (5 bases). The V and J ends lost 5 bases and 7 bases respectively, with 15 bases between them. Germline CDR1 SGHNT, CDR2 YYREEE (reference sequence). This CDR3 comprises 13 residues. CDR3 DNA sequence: TGTGCCAGCAGACCTGACAGAGACGTTGGCTACACCTTC. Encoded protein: CASRPDRDVGYTF.

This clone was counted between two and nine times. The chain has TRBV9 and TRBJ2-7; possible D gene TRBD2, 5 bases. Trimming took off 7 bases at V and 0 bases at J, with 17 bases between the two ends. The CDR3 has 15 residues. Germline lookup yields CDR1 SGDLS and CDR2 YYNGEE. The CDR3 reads CASCGSSGSSYEQYF. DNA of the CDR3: TGTGCCAGCTGTGGATCATCGGGAAGCTCCTACGAGCAGTACTTC.

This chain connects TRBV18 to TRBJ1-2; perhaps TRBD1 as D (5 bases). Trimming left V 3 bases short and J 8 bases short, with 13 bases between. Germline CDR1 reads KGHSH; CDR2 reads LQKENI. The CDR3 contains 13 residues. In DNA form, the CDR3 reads TGTGCCAGCTCACCTGATGGGACTTACGGCTACACCTTC. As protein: CASSPDGTYGYTF.

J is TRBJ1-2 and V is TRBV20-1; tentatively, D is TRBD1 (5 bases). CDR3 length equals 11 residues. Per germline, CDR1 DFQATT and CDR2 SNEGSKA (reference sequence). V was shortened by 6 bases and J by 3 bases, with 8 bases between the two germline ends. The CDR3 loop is CSAQTDYGYTF. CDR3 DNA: TGCAGTGCCCAGACAGACTATGGCTACACCTTC.